What follows describes a single T cell receptor (beta chain). A single base separates this from a much larger clone, so it may be a read error. The missing conserved phenylalanine or tryptophan at the end of this CDR3 makes a read error likely. MiXCR, applied by TCRdb to the reads, yields one record per CDR3 protein. Here the sample spans about 260,000 distinct CDR3 sequences, about an eighth being singletons. The V end lost 2 bases, the J end lost 0 bases, and 7 bases lay between the germline ends. CDR3 length: 14 residues. CDR1 and CDR2 from the germline V gene are SNHLY and FYNNEI. These data come from a study of T cell repertoires in cytomegalovirus infection.

The gene calls are TRBV2 and TRBJ1-2; D gene unclear. The sequencing input was PBMCs. This TCR derives from a human donor in good health (CMV status not recorded). Some clones in this sample may be carry-over from other donors' samples. CDR3 sequence: CASSETGSNYGYTI. The DNA for the CDR3 is TGTGCCAGCAGTGAAACCGGGTCTAACTATGGCTACACCATC.